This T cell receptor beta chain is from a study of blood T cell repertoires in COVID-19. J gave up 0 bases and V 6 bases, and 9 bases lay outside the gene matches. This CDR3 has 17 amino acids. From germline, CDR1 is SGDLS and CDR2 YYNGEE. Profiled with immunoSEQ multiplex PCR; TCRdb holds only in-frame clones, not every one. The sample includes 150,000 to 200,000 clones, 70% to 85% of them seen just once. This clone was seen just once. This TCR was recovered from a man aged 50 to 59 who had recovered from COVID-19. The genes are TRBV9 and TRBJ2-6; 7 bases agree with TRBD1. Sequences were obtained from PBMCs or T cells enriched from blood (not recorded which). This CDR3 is CASTRTGASSGANVLTF. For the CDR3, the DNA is TGTGCCAGCACCCGTACAGGGGCGAGCTCTGGGGCCAACGTCCTGACTTTC.